One and the same sample provided the 17 T cell receptor beta chains below, sequenced in a study of memory CD4+ T cells and cytomegalovirus serostatus. Method: immunoSEQ multiplex PCR; TCRdb's copy keeps in-frame clones and lacks some. The sample consists of around 54,000 clones, 70% to 85% of them appearing once. Single viable CD3+CD4+CD8-CD45RO+ cells were sorted as the memory CD4+ T cells. Specimen: memory CD4+ T cells from blood. The receptors were gathered from an adult in good health and CMV-seropositive.

This clone occurred a few times. The chain has TRBV5-4 and TRBJ2-5, with a possible D match to TRBD1 (5 bases). The CDR3 totals 16 residues. Trimming removed 0 bases from V and 4 bases from J, with 16 bases in between. The V gene's germline CDR1 is SGHNT and CDR2 YYREEE (reference sequence). The CDR3 region is CASSLVAGLSRETQYF. The CDR3 DNA follows: TGTGCCAGCAGCTTGGTGGCAGGGCTTAGTAGAGAGACCCAGTACTTC.

This chain connects TRBV5-1 to TRBJ1-1; D perhaps matches TRBD1 (5 bases). Trimming removed 5 bases at V and 2 bases at J, with 19 bases between. Germline CDR1 is SGHRS and CDR2 is YFSETQ. The CDR3 has 16 amino acids. CDR3 protein: CASRRLASQGNTEAFF. DNA for the CDR3: TGCGCCAGCAGAAGGTTAGCCTCCCAGGGCAACACTGAAGCTTTCTTT.

This chain connects TRBV7-8 to TRBJ2-3; 13 bases align to TRBD2. Germline CDR1 reads SGHVS; CDR2 reads FQNEAQ. J lost 2 bases, V lost 5 bases, and 4 bases had no gene match. CDR3 size: 16 residues. In DNA, the CDR3 is TGTGCCAGCAGCCGTGGGACTAGCGGGGACACAGATACGCAGTATTTT. This sequence encodes CASSRGTSGDTDTQYF.

The V call is TRBV28, the J call TRBJ2-2; 7 bases are a match to TRBD2. Germline V gives CDR1 MDHEN, CDR2 SYDVKM. J gave up 6 bases and V 5 bases, and 9 bases lay outside the gene matches. CDR3 length: 15 amino acids. CDR3 sequence: CASSNSLGGAGELFF. The CDR3 DNA is TGTGCCAGCAGTAACTCCCTGGGGGGGGCCGGGGAGCTGTTTTTT.

The CDR3 here is CASTPAGQGPYTF. The CDR3, as DNA: TGTGCCAGCACCCCGGCGGGACAGGGTCCTTACACCTTC. This chain links TRBV6-1 with TRBJ1-2, with TRBD1 matching 9 bases. The junction had 11 bases not matched to a gene; V was cut back by 7 bases and J by 11 bases. Per the germline V gene, CDR1 is MNHNS and CDR2 is SASEGT. This CDR3 comprises 13 residues.

The V and J genes are TRBV5-8 and TRBJ1-5, with D perhaps TRBD1 (5 bases). The CDR3 consists of 16 residues. Trimming pared 2 bases from V and 0 bases from J, leaving 12 bases between. CDR1 and CDR2 (germline): SGHTS, YDEGEE. The CDR3 loop reads CASSFDSGYSNQPQHF. CDR3 DNA: TGTGCCAGCAGCTTCGACAGCGGTTATAGCAATCAGCCCCAGCATTTT.

The chain employs TRBV19 and TRBJ1-1; D may be TRBD1 (5 bases). V was cut by 4 bases and J by 6 bases, with 15 bases left in between. Germline-derived CDR1 and CDR2 are LNHDA and SQIVND (reference sequence). CDR3 length equals 14 residues. Written as DNA, the CDR3 is TGTGCCAGTAGTACGAGGGCAGGGAGCCCTGAAGCTTTCTTT. Protein product: CASSTRAGSPEAFF.

The CDR3 loop is CASSPRFLDEQYF. CDR3 bases: TGTGCCAGCAGCCCTCGGTTCTTGGACGAGCAGTACTTC. The chain joins TRBV7-2 to TRBJ2-7; D unclear. This CDR3 is built from 13 residues. The germline V gene has CDR1 SGHTA and CDR2 FQGNSA. Trimming left V 5 bases short and J 5 bases short, with 13 bases between.

J is TRBJ2-4 and V is TRBV11-1, with no clear D. The CDR3 is made up of 12 amino acids. V dropped 8 bases and J dropped 0 bases, with 5 bases sitting between them. The germline V gene has CDR1 SGHAT and CDR2 FQDESV (reference sequence). CDR3 residues: CASPQAKNIQYF. The CDR3 DNA reads TGTGCCAGCCCCCAAGCCAAAAACATTCAGTACTTC.

The J gene is TRBJ1-1, the V gene TRBV27; 7 bases fit TRBD1. The germline CDR1 and CDR2 sequences are MNHEY and SMNVEV (reference sequence). The junction had 6 bases not matched to a gene; V was cut back by 2 bases and J by 3 bases. This CDR3 is 15 amino acids long. CDR3 coding DNA: TGTGCCAGCAGTTTAAAGGCAGGGGGGTACACTGAAGCTTTCTTT. It yields the protein CASSLKAGGYTEAFF.

This clone came up a few times. This chain uses TRBV27 with TRBJ1-1, with D unclear. CDR1 is MNHEY and CDR2 is SMNVEV in the germline V gene (reference sequence). V was clipped by 6 bases and J by 7 bases, with 9 bases between them. This CDR3 has 11 residues. CDR3 nucleotide sequence: TGTGCCAGCAGCGGAAGGTATGAAGCTTTCTTT. Its translation: CASSGRYEAFF.

This chain joins TRBV4-2 and TRBJ2-1; the match to TRBD1 covers 11 bases. The CDR3 consists of 13 residues. Germline CDR1 LGHNA, CDR2 YNFKEQ. V shed 5 bases, J shed 10 bases, and the junction held 4 bases outside the gene matches. CDR3 protein: CASSKGTGGEQFF. Here the CDR3 DNA reads TGTGCCAGCAGCAAAGGGACAGGGGGAGAGCAGTTCTTC.

The chain employs TRBV19 and TRBJ1-5; the D gene is possibly TRBD1 (5 bases). The V gene's germline CDR1 is LNHDA and CDR2 SQIVND (reference sequence). The CDR3 covers 14 residues. V gave up 1 base and J gave up 7 bases, with 11 bases separating them. In DNA, the CDR3 is TGTGCCAGTAGTATAGCCTGGGGACTCCAGCCCCAGCATTTT. Translated, it gives CASSIAWGLQPQHF.

The chain joins TRBV2 to TRBJ1-1; a weak D match, TRBD1 (5 bases). The germline CDR1 and CDR2 sequences are SNHLY and FYNNEI. V was shortened by 6 bases and J by 6 bases, with 20 bases between the two germline ends. CDR3 size: 15 residues. The CDR3 here is CASRRGDRQNSEAFF. CDR3 nucleotide sequence: TGTGCCAGCAGGAGGGGCGACAGACAAAATTCTGAAGCTTTCTTT.

V is TRBV27 and J is TRBJ2-1, with 8 bases matching TRBD2. Losses at the gene ends were 5 bases for V and 2 bases for J; bases not matched to a gene: 2. The germline CDR1 and CDR2 sequences are MNHEY and SMNVEV (reference sequence). The CDR3 has 14 amino acids. This CDR3 reads CASSQTSAYNEQFF. The CDR3 nucleotides read TGTGCCAGCAGTCAGACTAGCGCCTACAATGAGCAGTTCTTC.

The chain joins TRBV28 to TRBJ2-7; TRBD1 or TRBD2 may be the D gene (5 bases each). Germline V gene data show CDR1 as MDHEN and CDR2 as SYDVKM. V was trimmed by 9 bases and J by 0 bases, leaving 15 bases between them. The CDR3 covers 14 residues. CDR3 nucleotides: TGTGCCAGTACGAGGGGCTACCCCTCCTACGAGCAGTACTTC. Amino acid sequence: CASTRGYPSYEQYF.

The rearrangement joins TRBV19 to TRBJ1-2; 8 nucleotides line up with TRBD1. The CDR3 has 16 amino acids. The germline CDR1 and CDR2 sequences are LNHDA and SQIVND (reference sequence). V shed 1 base and J 2 bases; nucleotides not matched to a gene: 6. CDR3 in amino acids: CASSIAGAGGNYGYTF. The DNA for the CDR3 is TGTGCCAGTAGTATAGCGGGGGCAGGGGGCAACTATGGCTACACCTTC.